This T cell receptor beta chain was identified in a study of blood T cell repertoires in COVID-19. As handled by the study authors: Amplification from reference gene primers served as the basis for estimated nucleated cell counts. Measured with immunoSEQ multiplex PCR; TCRdb has only the in-frame clones, and not every one. Clonal size and the V and J genes are those of that table, whereas D and trimming came from the DNA. The table records more than 300,000 clones, over 70% of them present only once. The ends were cut back, 0 bases at V and 1 base at J, with 9 bases in the middle. Looked up from germline, CDR1 is GTSNPN and CDR2 is SVGIG (reference sequence). The CDR3 spans 14 residues.

Sample: peripheral blood. The sequence came from a woman between 50 and 59 years old with COVID-19, enrolled during active disease. J is TRBJ1-1 and V is TRBV30; D unresolved. In DNA, the CDR3 is TGTGCCTGGAGTGTCGGGAGGGCGAACACTGAAGCTTTCTTT. It encodes CAWSVGRANTEAFF.